A single T cell receptor beta chain is shown here with its context. Its matching antigen is unknown. The V and J ends lost 7 bases and 5 bases, in that order; junction bases with no gene match: 8. The CDR3 extends over 13 amino acids. Germline CDR1 reads SGDLS; CDR2 reads YYNGEE. This specimen belongs to a study of neoadjuvant nivolumab and ipilimumab in lung cancer. Study outcomes and limitations: TCR richness and clonality were higher in tumors than adjacent uninvolved lung. Higher pretherapy blood TCR richness went with higher resected-tumor richness.

Assay: immunoSEQ multiplex PCR; the TCRdb copy retains only in-frame clones and omits some. The table lists 9,500 to 10,000 clones, 81% of them singletons. This chain uses TRBV9 with TRBJ1-1, with 7 bases fitting TRBD1. The specimen comprised peripheral blood, sampled before neoadjuvant nivolumab, alone or with ipilimumab. This receptor was obtained from an adult with non-small cell lung cancer. The CDR3 loop reads CASGPGGGTEAFF. Here the CDR3 DNA reads TGTGCCAGCGGCCCAGGGGGGGGAACTGAAGCTTTCTTT.